The 2 T cell receptor beta chains given below trace back to one sample, sequenced in a study of blood T cells in healthy people across ages. Sample-barcoded 5' priming and a J-beta primer mix drove a second PCR of 7 to 11 cycles. In TCRdb, the 5' RACE reads were re-called with MiXCR into one record per CDR3 protein. This table holds about 1,500,000 distinct CDR3 sequences, 28% found once. The material sequenced was blood. Receptor source: a woman aged 25 to 39 in good health.

A single count supports this clonotype. The CDR3 region has the DNA TGCGCCAGCAGCTGGGAACAGCCCAATGAAGCTTTCTTT. Amino acid sequence: CASSWEQPNEAFF. This chain uses TRBV5-1 with TRBJ1-1; D gene uncertain. The CDR3 has 13 residues. Trimming removed 3 bases at V and 7 bases at J, with 13 bases between. Germline V gene data show CDR1 as SGHRS and CDR2 as YFSETQ.

This clonotype has a handful of counts. The V and J genes are TRBV30 and TRBJ1-2, with 9 bases aligning to TRBD1. The CDR3 is made up of 17 amino acids. Germline lookup yields CDR1 GTSNPN and CDR2 SVGIG (reference sequence). V lost 1 base to trimming and J lost 6 bases; unmatched junction nucleotides: 15. CDR3 coding DNA: TGTGCCTGGAGTGGGCCCGGGACAGGGCGATCTTGGCATGGCTACACCTTC. As protein: CAWSGPGTGRSWHGYTF.